Listed below are T cell receptor beta chains from one sample, sequenced in a study of T cell responses to AZD1222 COVID-19 vaccine. The assay was immunoSEQ multiplex PCR, and TCRdb's table has in-frame clones only and misses some. Altogether about 110,000 clones are present, 88% being singletons, with the ten largest covering roughly 12%. The sample consisted of peripheral blood, taken on day 0 of MenACWY control vaccination. These receptors were collected from an adult in good health. Each CDR3 is given with its conserved first and last residue. The order of the fields is D gene, clone size, V gene, J gene, CDR3 DNA, CDR3 protein. D genes are given only for firm matches. Expanded clones get a size class; other rows say once, few or many, or leave the size out.

TRBD1	-	TRBV4-1	TRBJ2-7	TGCGCCAGCAGCCAAGTGCAGGGGGCCGGTTACGAGCAGTACTTC	CASSQVQGAGYEQYF
TRBD1	once	TRBV19	TRBJ1-1	TGTGCCAGTAACCCTCGACAGGGACGCGCTGAAGCTTTCTTT	CASNPRQGRAEAFF
TRBD2	-	TRBV5-5	TRBJ2-1	TGTGCCAGCAGCTTGGCCCAGGGAGGGGTCGATGAGCAGTTCTTC	CASSLAQGGVDEQFF
-	-	TRBV7-2	TRBJ2-1	TGTGCCAGCAGCCAAGACAGAAGCAACAATGAGCAGTTCTTC	CASSQDRSNNEQFF
TRBD1	-	TRBV9	TRBJ2-1	TGTGCCAGCAGCGTATTAGGACAGGGAGCATATGAGCAGTTCTTC	CASSVLGQGAYEQFF
-	-	TRBV29-1	TRBJ1-3	TGCAGCGGCAGAACGGCCGCAGGAAACACCATATATTTT	CSGRTAAGNTIYF
-	-	TRBV6-5	TRBJ2-5	TGTGCCAGCAGGCGTGCAGGGGGGAGAAGGGAGACCCAGTACTTC	CASRRAGGRRETQYF
-	-	TRBV5-1	TRBJ2-2	TGCGCCAGCAGCTTGGGGACGGCGGTCACCGGGGAGCTGTTTTTT	CASSLGTAVTGELFF
TRBD2	few	TRBV5-1	TRBJ2-2	TGCGCCAGCAGCCCGGGACTAGCGGGAGGGAACACCGGGGAGCTGTTTTTT	CASSPGLAGGNTGELFF
-	-	TRBV20-1	TRBJ1-1	TGCAGTGCTAGTGCCCGCGACACTGAAGCTTTCTTT	CSASARDTEAFF
-	-	TRBV9	TRBJ2-1	TGTGCCAGCAGCCGACTATCCCGAGATGAGCAGTTCTTC	CASSRLSRDEQFF
TRBD2	-	TRBV4-3	TRBJ2-1	TGCGCCAGCAGCCCGGGACTAGCTCTCAATGAGCAGTTCTTC	CASSPGLALNEQFF
TRBD2	-	TRBV9	TRBJ2-1	TGTGCCAGCAGCGCTAGCGGGGTCTACAATGAGCAGTTCTTC	CASSASGVYNEQFF
-	few	TRBV7-9	TRBJ1-2	TGTGCCAGCAGCCGTCCCCTAGGGGGCTACACCTTC	CASSRPLGGYTF
-	-	TRBV2	TRBJ1-1	TGTGCCGGAAGGAAGGGGGGCGGCCCCGTGAACACTGAAGCTTTCTTT	CAGRKGGGPVNTEAFF
TRBD2	-	TRBV9	TRBJ2-1	TGTGCCAGCAGCCGCCCAATAGACGGTCTAGCGGGCAATGAGCAGTTCTTC	CASSRPIDGLAGNEQFF
-	-	TRBV13	TRBJ2-7	TGTGCCAGCAACGAATTGCAGGGTAACGAGCAGTACTTC	CASNELQGNEQYF
-	-	TRBV12-3/TRBV12-4	TRBJ2-7	TGTGCCAGCAGTTTACGGGTAGGGTACGAGCAGTACTTC	CASSLRVGYEQYF
TRBD2	-	TRBV27	TRBJ2-1	TGTGCCAGCAGTTTAACTAGCGGGCCGTACAATGAGCAGTTCTTC	CASSLTSGPYNEQFF
-	-	TRBV21-1	TRBJ1-2	TGTGCCAGCAGAATGGACTTTGGACGGTATGGCTACACCTTC	CASRMDFGRYGYTF
-	-	TRBV7-2	TRBJ2-1	TGTGCCAGCAGCCTGGACACACGCTTTTACAATGAGCAGTTCTTC	CASSLDTRFYNEQFF
-	-	TRBV25-1	TRBJ2-1	TGTGCCAGCACCAGGGCGGGCCATAATGAGCAGTTCTTC	CASTRAGHNEQFF
TRBD1	-	TRBV9	TRBJ1-1	TGTGCCAGCAGCGTAGATACAGGGGAGGGCCCTGAAGCTTTCTTT	CASSVDTGEGPEAFF
-	-	TRBV7-8	TRBJ1-5	TGTGCCAGCAGCGACGGGACGCGCGAGGCAAGCAATCAGCCCCAGCATTTT	CASSDGTREASNQPQHF
-	-	TRBV28	TRBJ2-7	TGTGCCAGCACCCCGGGGTTAGGGGGTTACGAGCAGTACTTC	CASTPGLGGYEQYF
-	-	TRBV5-6	TRBJ1-5	TGTGCCAGCAGCTTGGCCGGACAGTTCAATCAGCCCCAGCATTTT	CASSLAGQFNQPQHF
TRBD2	-	TRBV28	TRBJ2-7	TGTGCCAGCACCTCCTTCACTAGCGGGGCATCCTACGAGCAGTACTTC	CASTSFTSGASYEQYF
TRBD1	-	TRBV6-4	TRBJ2-1	TGTGCCACCGGGACAGGGGGGATCAATGAGCAGTTCTTC	CATGTGGINEQFF
-	-	TRBV30	TRBJ1-5	TGTGCCTGGAGTGTTGGGGGGGCCAATCAGCCCCAGCATTTT	CAWSVGGANQPQHF
-	-	TRBV5-6	TRBJ1-2	TGTGCCAGCAGCCTGGAACAGGGACATGGCTACACCTTC	CASSLEQGHGYTF
-	-	TRBV7-2	TRBJ1-6	TGTGCCAGCAGCTTAGACGGCTATAATTCACCCCTCCACTTT	CASSLDGYNSPLHF
TRBD1	-	TRBV3-1/TRBV3-2	TRBJ2-5	TGTGCCAGCAGCCGGACAGGACAAGAGACCCAGTACTTC	CASSRTGQETQYF
TRBD2	-	TRBV10-3	TRBJ2-1	TGTGCCATTGAGCGGGAGTCCAATGAGCAGTTCTTC	CAIERESNEQFF
-	-	TRBV4-2	TRBJ2-4	TGTGCCAGCAGCCATTGGGCCGGAGCTCTAGCCAAAAACATTCAGTACTTC	CASSHWAGALAKNIQYF
-	-	TRBV18	TRBJ1-2	TGTGCCAGCTCCCTCAACCACCGTGGTTTCTATGGCTACACCTTC	CASSLNHRGFYGYTF
-	-	TRBV4-1	TRBJ2-1	TGCGCCAGCAGCCAATCCGGGACTCCCGCGGATGAGCAGTTCTTC	CASSQSGTPADEQFF
-	-	TRBV12-2	TRBJ2-6	TGTGCAAGTCGTAACATCCCGGGACAGGGAGGTGTTGGGGCCAACGTCCTGACTTTC	CASRNIPGQGGVGANVLTF
-	-	TRBV9	TRBJ2-5	TGTGCCAGCAGCCCCGGGGAAAGCAGCGCGGGGACCCAGTACTTC	CASSPGESSAGTQYF
-	-	TRBV24-1	TRBJ2-5	TGTGCCACCAGTGAACGGGGGCAAGAGACCCAGTACTTC	CATSERGQETQYF
-	once	TRBV6-2/TRBV6-3	TRBJ1-2	TGTGCCAGCAGTTACGGTGGGTCAGACTATGGCTACACCTTC	CASSYGGSDYGYTF
-	-	TRBV7-9	TRBJ1-1	TGTGCCAGCACCCGTTCGGGGGGCACTGAAGCTTTCTTT	CASTRSGGTEAFF
-	-	TRBV7-3	TRBJ1-1	TGTGCCAGCAGCTTAAGGGGGGACACTGAAGCTTTCTTT	CASSLRGDTEAFF
-	-	TRBV7-2	TRBJ1-1	TGTGCCAGCAGCCAGGGGTTCTCCACTGAAGCTTTCTTT	CASSQGFSTEAFF
-	-	TRBV4-3	TRBJ2-7	TGCGCCAGCAGCCAAGATATCGGCTACGAGCAGTACTTC	CASSQDIGYEQYF
-	-	TRBV7-2	TRBJ2-1	TGTGCCAGCAGCCATGGACTTCCAGGGAGTAATGAGCAGTTCTTC	CASSHGLPGSNEQFF
TRBD1	-	TRBV28	TRBJ2-1	TGTGCCAGCAGTCTAGGACAGGGCCTAAGGAATGAGCAGTTCTTC	CASSLGQGLRNEQFF
-	-	TRBV5-1	TRBJ1-2	TGCGCCAGCAGCTTGGCCCAGGGAGGTTATGGCTACACCTTC	CASSLAQGGYGYTF
TRBD1	-	TRBV28	TRBJ1-2	TGTGCCAGCACCCCGGGGACAGGGAGGGACTATGGCTACACCTTC	CASTPGTGRDYGYTF
TRBD1	-	TRBV28	TRBJ1-2	TGTGCCAGCAGTTCTGAGGGGGCGCGGGGGTTTAATGGCTACACCTTC	CASSSEGARGFNGYTF
-	once	TRBV5-6	TRBJ1-1	TGTGCCAGCAGCTTGGACAGGGAAGTCACTGAAGCTTTCTTT	CASSLDREVTEAFF
-	-	TRBV29-1	TRBJ1-2	TGCAGCGTTTTCCGGGACGGACCAGAAGGCTACACCTTC	CSVFRDGPEGYTF
TRBD1	-	TRBV6-5	TRBJ2-3	TGTGCCAGCAGTTACGGGACAGGGGCAGATACGCAGTATTTT	CASSYGTGADTQYF
TRBD2	-	TRBV11-2	TRBJ2-2	TGTGCCAGCAGCTTAGGACTAGCGGGGTACACCGGGGAGCTGTTTTTT	CASSLGLAGYTGELFF